Below, one TCR beta chain is given with its context. The target antigen is unknown. Generated by immunoSEQ multiplex PCR, the TCRdb table keeps only in-frame clones and is missing some. The sample records 120,000 or so clones, around 89% being singletons. This record comes from a study of T cell responses to AZD1222 COVID-19 vaccine. Study-wide results and caveats: The CD4 TCRs associated with vaccination extended across spike and predominated at 160-218 and 743-854. Variant regions that are unmutated are reportedly the target of nearly half of spike-specific TCRs.

The germline V gene encodes CDR1 KGHSH and CDR2 LQKENI. The CDR3 sequence is 15 residues long. Trimming left V 5 bases short and J 4 bases short, with 16 bases between. This chain connects TRBV18 to TRBJ2-3; D not certain. Sequences were derived from peripheral blood, sampled on day 0 of MenACWY control vaccination. This receptor was obtained from an adult in good health. CDR3 loop: CASSVGYNVADTQYF. The CDR3 DNA reads TGTGCCAGCTCAGTGGGGTACAACGTTGCAGATACGCAGTATTTT. Together with reference TRBV18 and TRBJ2-3, the CDR3 gives the full variable domain: NAGVMQNPRHLVRRRGQEARLRCSPMKGHSHVYWYRQLPEEGLKFMVYLQKENIIDESGMPKERFSAEFPKEGPSILRIQQVVRGDSAAYFCASSVGYNVADTQYFGPGTRLTVL.